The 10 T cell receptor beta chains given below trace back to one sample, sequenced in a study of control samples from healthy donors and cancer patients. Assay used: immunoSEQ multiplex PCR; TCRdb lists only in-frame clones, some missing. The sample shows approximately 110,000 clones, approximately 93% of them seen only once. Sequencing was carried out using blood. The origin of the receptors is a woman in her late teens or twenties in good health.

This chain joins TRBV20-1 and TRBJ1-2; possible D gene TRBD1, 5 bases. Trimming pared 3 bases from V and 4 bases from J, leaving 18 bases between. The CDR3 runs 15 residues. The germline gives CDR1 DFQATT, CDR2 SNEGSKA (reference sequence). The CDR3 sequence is CSASRAGSYGYGYTF. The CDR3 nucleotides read TGCAGTGCTAGTCGAGCAGGGTCTTACGGCTATGGCTACACCTTC.

The CDR3: CASSLSRESVGELFF. In DNA form, the CDR3 reads TGCGCCAGCAGCTTGTCTCGGGAATCGGTCGGGGAGCTGTTTTTT. The chain recombines TRBV5-1 with TRBJ2-2; D possibly corresponds to TRBD2 (5 bases). Germline CDR1 reads SGHRS; CDR2 reads YFSETQ. V was cut by 1 base and J by 7 bases, with 14 bases left in between. The CDR3 length is 15 residues.

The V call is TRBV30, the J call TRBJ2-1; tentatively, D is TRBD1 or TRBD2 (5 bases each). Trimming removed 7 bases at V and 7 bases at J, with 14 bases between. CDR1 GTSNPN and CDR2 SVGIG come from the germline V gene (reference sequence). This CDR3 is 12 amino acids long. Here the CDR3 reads CAYSGTGNEQFF. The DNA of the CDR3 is TGTGCCTACTCCGGGACGGGTAATGAGCAGTTCTTC.

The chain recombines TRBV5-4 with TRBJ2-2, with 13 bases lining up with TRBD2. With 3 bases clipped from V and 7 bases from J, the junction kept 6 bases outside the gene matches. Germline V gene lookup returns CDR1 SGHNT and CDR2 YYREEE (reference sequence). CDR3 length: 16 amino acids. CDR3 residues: CASSSGLAGAGGELFF. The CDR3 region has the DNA TGTGCCAGCAGCTCCGGACTAGCGGGAGCGGGCGGGGAGCTGTTTTTT.

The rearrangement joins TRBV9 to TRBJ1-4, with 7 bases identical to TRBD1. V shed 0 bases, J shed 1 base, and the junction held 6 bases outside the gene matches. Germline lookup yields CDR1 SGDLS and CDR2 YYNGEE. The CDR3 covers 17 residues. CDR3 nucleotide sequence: TGTGCCAGCAGCGTAGCTGGGGGGGACAGAACTAATGAAAAACTGTTTTTT. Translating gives CASSVAGGDRTNEKLFF.

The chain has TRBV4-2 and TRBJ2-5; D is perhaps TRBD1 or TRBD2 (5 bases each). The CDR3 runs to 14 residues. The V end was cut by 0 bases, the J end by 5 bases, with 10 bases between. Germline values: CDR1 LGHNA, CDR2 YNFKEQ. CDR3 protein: CASSQDRGPETQYF. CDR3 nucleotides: TGTGCCAGCAGCCAAGATAGGGGACCGGAGACCCAGTACTTC.

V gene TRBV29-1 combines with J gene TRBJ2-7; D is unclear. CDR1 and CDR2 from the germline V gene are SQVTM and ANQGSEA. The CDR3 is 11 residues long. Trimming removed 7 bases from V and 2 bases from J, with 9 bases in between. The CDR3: CSAAFAYEQYF. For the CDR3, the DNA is TGCAGCGCTGCTTTCGCCTACGAGCAGTACTTC.

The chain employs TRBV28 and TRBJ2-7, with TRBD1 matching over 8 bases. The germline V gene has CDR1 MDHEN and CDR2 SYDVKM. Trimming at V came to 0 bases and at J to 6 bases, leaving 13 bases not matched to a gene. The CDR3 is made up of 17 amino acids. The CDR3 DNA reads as TGTGCCAGCAGTTTATGGTTCCCCCCCCTACAGGGGGGCGAGCAGTACTTC. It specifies CASSLWFPPLQGGEQYF.

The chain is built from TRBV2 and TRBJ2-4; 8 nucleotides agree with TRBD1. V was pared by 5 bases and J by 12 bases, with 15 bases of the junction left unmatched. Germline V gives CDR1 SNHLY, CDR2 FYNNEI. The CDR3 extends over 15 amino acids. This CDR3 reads CASSKVSGQGAPQYF. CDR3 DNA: TGTGCCAGCAGTAAAGTCTCGGGTCAGGGGGCTCCTCAGTACTTC.

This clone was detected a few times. CDR3 sequence: CASSLSGTGGHQPQHF. Written as DNA, the CDR3 is TGTGCCAGCAGTTTATCGGGGACAGGGGGCCATCAGCCCCAGCATTTT. The chain couples TRBV28 to TRBJ1-5; 12 bases align to TRBD1. CDR3 length: 16 residues. The germline CDR1 and CDR2 sequences are MDHEN and SYDVKM. V lost 1 base and J lost 5; bases outside the gene matches: 3.